This passage covers 17 T cell receptor beta chains from one sample sequenced in a study of Graves' ophthalmopathy and Graves' hyperthyroidism. From RNA, the CDR3 regions of TCR beta chains were amplified and sequenced. First-round RT-PCR with HTBI primers preceded a second-round multiplex PCR. In TCRdb, the multiplex PCR reads were re-called with MiXCR into one record per CDR3 protein. The sample contains over 500,000 distinct CDR3 sequences, around a fifth of which appear only once. Material for sequencing was peripheral blood. The receptors come from a woman aged 18-30 years with stable Graves' hyperthyroidism. Some clones in this sample may be carry-over from other donors' samples.

This clonotype was detected many times. The chain employs TRBV6-1 and TRBJ2-7; 9 bases are a match to TRBD1. This CDR3 is 15 amino acids long. Germline assignment: CDR1 MNHNS and CDR2 SASEGT. V dropped 5 bases and J dropped 3; count of bases not matched to a gene: 8. The CDR3 region is CASSPGQGFFYEQYF. The CDR3 DNA sequence: TGTGCCAGCAGTCCGGGACAGGGCTTCTTCTACGAGCAGTACTTC.

This clonotype was picked up many times. V gene TRBV29-1 combines with J gene TRBJ1-1; D is undetermined. The CDR3 is 12 residues long. V was shortened by 0 bases and J by 7 bases, with 9 bases between the two germline ends. Germline V gene data show CDR1 as SQVTM and CDR2 as ANQGSEA. The chain's CDR3 is CSVEEDGIEAFF. CDR3 nucleotides: TGCAGCGTTGAAGAGGACGGAATTGAAGCTTTCTTT.

The genes are TRBV27 and TRBJ2-7; possibly TRBD2 for D (6 bases). V lost 6 bases to trimming and J lost 6 bases, with 18 bases between them. Germline-derived CDR1 and CDR2 are MNHEY and SMNVEV (reference sequence). This CDR3 contains 14 residues. The chain's CDR3 is CASSARGLSGEQYF. CDR3 coding DNA: TGTGCCAGCAGCGCTCGGGGACTTTCGGGCGAGCAGTACTTC.

The table lists this clonotype with many counts. J is TRBJ2-5 and V is TRBV28; no reliable D call. This CDR3 is 15 amino acids long. The V gene's germline CDR1 is MDHEN and CDR2 SYDVKM. V gave up 3 bases and J gave up 1 base, with 12 bases separating them. CDR3 DNA: TGTGCCAGCAGTTTCGGACCGACACTCCAAGAGACCCAGTACTTC. It codes for CASSFGPTLQETQYF. The variable domain in full, completed from reference TRBV28 and TRBJ2-5, reads DVKVTQSSRYLVKRTGEKVFLECVQDMDHENMFWYRQDPGLGLRLIYFSYDVKMKEKGDIPEGYSVSREKKERFSLILESASTNQTSMYLCASSFGPTLQETQYFGPGTRLLVL.

This clonotype was counted ten times or more. The V and J genes are TRBV29-1 and TRBJ2-7; 10 nucleotides match TRBD2. Germline V CDR1 and CDR2: SQVTM, ANQGSEA. The CDR3 is 14 amino acids. Unmatched junction bases numbered 7, after V lost 2 bases and J lost 6 bases. The CDR3 sequence: CSVESLAGEREQYF. CDR3 nucleotide sequence: TGCAGCGTTGAAAGTCTAGCGGGAGAGCGCGAGCAGTACTTC.

This clonotype has at least ten counts. The V gene is TRBV6-5, the J gene TRBJ1-1; no clear D. CDR1 is MNHEY, CDR2 SVGAGI, per germline. The CDR3 has 13 residues. V was shortened by 7 bases and J by 0 bases, with 9 bases between the two germline ends. The CDR3 DNA reads TGTGCCAGCATCAAATATATGAACACTGAAGCTTTCTTT. The encoded protein is CASIKYMNTEAFF.

This clonotype showed up many times. The chain is built from TRBV6-5 and TRBJ1-2, with unresolved D. The CDR3 runs 12 residues. Germline values: CDR1 MNHEY, CDR2 SVGAGI. Trimming stripped 10 bases from V and 3 bases from J, with 12 bases between. The CDR3 is CATRADDYGYTF. In DNA form, the CDR3 reads TGTGCCACCCGGGCGGACGACTATGGCTACACCTTC.

This clonotype showed up many times. The rearrangement links TRBV12-3 or TRBV12-4 to TRBJ1-2; a weak D match, TRBD1 (6 bases). Trimming cost V 1 base and J 4 bases, with 13 bases left between them. This CDR3 spans 15 amino acids. The CDR3 loop reads CASSLVRGGGYGYTF. Here the CDR3 DNA reads TGTGCCAGCAGTTTAGTAAGGGGGGGTGGCTATGGCTACACCTTC.

The J gene is TRBJ2-7, the V gene TRBV18; D is unclear. This CDR3 is built from 13 residues. Per germline, CDR1 KGHSH and CDR2 LQKENI. V dropped 5 bases and J dropped 2 bases, with 10 bases sitting between them. This chain's CDR3 is CASSTHRAYEQYF. The CDR3 DNA sequence: TGTGCCAGCTCAACGCATAGGGCCTACGAGCAGTACTTC.

The table lists this clonotype with many counts. The genes are TRBV10-3 and TRBJ1-6; TRBD1 aligns across 7 bases. In germline, CDR1 is ENHRY, CDR2 SYGVKD. CDR3 length: 15 residues. Losses at the gene ends were 6 bases for V and 7 bases for J; bases not matched to a gene: 9. CDR3 in amino acids: CAIRLTGDDNSPLHF. In nucleotides, the CDR3 is TGTGCCATCAGGCTAACAGGGGATGACAATTCACCCCTCCACTTT.

This clonotype was detected ten times or more. The CDR3 nucleotides read TGCAGCGTCGCTGGATTCCTCGTGAACACTGAAGCTTTCTTT. Amino acids: CSVAGFLVNTEAFF. The V gene is TRBV29-1, the J gene TRBJ1-1; D unresolved. Germline V lookup: CDR1 SQVTM, CDR2 ANQGSEA. V was cut by 6 bases and J by 0 bases, with 14 bases left in between. The CDR3 has 14 amino acids.

This clonotype showed up many times. The J gene is TRBJ1-2, the V gene TRBV12-5; no clear D. Per the germline V gene, CDR1 is LGHNT and CDR2 is FRNRAP. The CDR3 contains 13 residues. The V end was cut by 1 base, the J end by 2 bases, with 5 bases between. The CDR3 here is CASGLGGNYGYTF. In nucleotides, the CDR3 is TGTGCTAGTGGTTTGGGCGGGAACTATGGCTACACCTTC.

This clonotype was seen only a few times. The V gene is TRBV7-2, the J gene TRBJ1-2; D is uncertain. The CDR3 is made up of 14 amino acids. Trimming pared 5 bases from V and 6 bases from J, leaving 16 bases between. Germline lookup yields CDR1 SGHTA and CDR2 FQGNSA. CDR3 in amino acids: CASSPQEERDGYTF. CDR3 bases: TGTGCCAGCAGCCCCCAGGAGGAGAGGGATGGCTACACCTTC. The entire variable domain, with the rest obtained from reference TRBV7-2 and TRBJ1-2, is as follows: GAGVSQSPSNKVTEKGKDVELRCDPISGHTALYWYRQSLGQGLEFLIYFQGNSAPDKSGLPSDRFSAERTGGSVSTLTIQRTQQEDSAVYLCASSPQEERDGYTFGSGTRLTVV.

Concerning this clonotype: A much more abundant neighbour one base away suggests this may be a read error. The chain combines TRBV6-5 with TRBJ1-2, with unresolved D. V was pared by 2 bases and J by 7 bases, with 8 bases between. Germline values: CDR1 MNHEY, CDR2 SVGAGI. This CDR3 contains 12 residues. As DNA, the CDR3 is TGTGCCAGCAGTTACGGACTGACTGGCTACACCTTC. Amino acid sequence: CASSYGLTGYTF.

There are many counts of this clonotype. The CDR3 region is CASSITRSGYGYTF. The DNA of the CDR3 is TGTGCCAGCAGCATTACTCGATCTGGCTATGGCTACACCTTC. This chain links TRBV7-2 with TRBJ1-2; D is unclear. This CDR3 is built from 14 residues. V was pared by 5 bases and J by 4 bases, with 14 bases between. Germline V gene data show CDR1 as SGHTA and CDR2 as FQGNSA.

This clonotype was observed a single time. The final CDR3 position lacks the conserved phenylalanine or tryptophan, pointing to a likely read error. Because the CDR3's place on the DNA is in doubt, the DNA is left out and the CDR3 is given as listed by TCRdb. The rearrangement joins TRBV12-3 or TRBV12-4 to TRBJ1-1. With termini counted, the CDR3 has 15 amino acids. The CDR3 loop reads CASSLGGFMNTEDFL.

This clonotype came up many times. This chain connects TRBV6-2 or TRBV6-3 to TRBJ2-7, with a weak D call TRBD1 (5 bases). V dropped 3 bases and J dropped 4 bases, with 25 bases sitting between them. The CDR3 has 18 amino acids. Germline V gene data show CDR1 as MNHEY and CDR2 as SVGEGT. The CDR3 nucleotides read TGTGCCAGCAGTTATTTTAGTTTTGTGGGGCGTCAGGAATACGAGCAGTACTTC. It translates to CASSYFSFVGRQEYEQYF.